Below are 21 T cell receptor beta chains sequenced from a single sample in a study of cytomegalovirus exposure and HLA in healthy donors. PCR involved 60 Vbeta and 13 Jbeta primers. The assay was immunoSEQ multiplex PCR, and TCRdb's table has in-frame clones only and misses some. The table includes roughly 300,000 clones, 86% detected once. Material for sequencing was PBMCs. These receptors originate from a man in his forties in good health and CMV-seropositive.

The CDR3 protein is CASSTGLNSNQPQHF. DNA for the CDR3: TGTGCCAGCAGCACGGGACTGAATAGCAATCAGCCCCAGCATTTT. The chain recombines TRBV2 with TRBJ1-5; D possibly corresponds to TRBD1 (5 bases). The CDR3 spans 15 residues. Germline V CDR1 and CDR2: SNHLY, FYNNEI. V lost 6 bases, J lost 0 bases, and 12 bases lay in between.

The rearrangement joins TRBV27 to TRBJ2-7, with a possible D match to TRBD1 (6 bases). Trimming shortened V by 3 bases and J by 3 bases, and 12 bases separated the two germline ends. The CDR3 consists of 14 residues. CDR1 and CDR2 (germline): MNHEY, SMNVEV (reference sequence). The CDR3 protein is CASSLGGRGYEQYF. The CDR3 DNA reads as TGTGCCAGCAGTTTGGGTGGCAGGGGCTACGAGCAGTACTTC.

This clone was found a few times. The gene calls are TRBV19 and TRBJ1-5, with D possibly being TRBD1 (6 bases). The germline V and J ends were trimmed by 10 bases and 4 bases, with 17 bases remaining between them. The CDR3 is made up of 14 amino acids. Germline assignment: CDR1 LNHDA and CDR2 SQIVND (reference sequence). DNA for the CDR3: TGTGCCACCGACAACAGGGAGACGAATCAGCCCCAGCATTTT. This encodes CATDNRETNQPQHF.

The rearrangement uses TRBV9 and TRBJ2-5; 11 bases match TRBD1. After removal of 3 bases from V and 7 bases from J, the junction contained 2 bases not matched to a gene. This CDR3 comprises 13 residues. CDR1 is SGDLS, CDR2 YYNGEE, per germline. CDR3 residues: CASSAGTGGTQYF. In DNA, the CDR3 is TGTGCCAGCAGCGCGGGGACAGGGGGGACCCAGTACTTC.

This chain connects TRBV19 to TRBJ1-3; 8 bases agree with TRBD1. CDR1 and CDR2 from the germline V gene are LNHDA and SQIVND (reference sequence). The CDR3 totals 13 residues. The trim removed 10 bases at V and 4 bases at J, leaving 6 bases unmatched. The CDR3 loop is CATGQGSGNTIYF. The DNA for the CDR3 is TGTGCCACCGGACAGGGCTCCGGAAACACCATATATTTT. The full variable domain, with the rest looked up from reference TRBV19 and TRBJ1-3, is DGGITQSPKYLFRKEGQNVTLSCEQNLNHDAMYWYRQDPGQGLRLIYYSQIVNDFQKGDIAEGYSVSREKKESFPLTVTSAQKNPTAFYLCATGQGSGNTIYFGEGSWLTVV.

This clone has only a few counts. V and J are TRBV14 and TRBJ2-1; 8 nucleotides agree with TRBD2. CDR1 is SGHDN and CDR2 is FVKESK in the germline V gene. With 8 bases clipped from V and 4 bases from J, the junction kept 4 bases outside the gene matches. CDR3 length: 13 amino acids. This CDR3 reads CASSLAAYNEQFF. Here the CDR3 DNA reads TGTGCCAGCTCACTAGCGGCTTACAATGAGCAGTTCTTC.

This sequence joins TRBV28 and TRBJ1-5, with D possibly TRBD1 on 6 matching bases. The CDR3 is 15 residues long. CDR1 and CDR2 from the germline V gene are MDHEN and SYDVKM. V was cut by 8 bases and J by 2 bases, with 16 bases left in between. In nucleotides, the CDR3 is TGTGCCAGCTGGGGGCGGTTCGTTGGCAATCAGCCCCAGCATTTT. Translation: CASWGRFVGNQPQHF.

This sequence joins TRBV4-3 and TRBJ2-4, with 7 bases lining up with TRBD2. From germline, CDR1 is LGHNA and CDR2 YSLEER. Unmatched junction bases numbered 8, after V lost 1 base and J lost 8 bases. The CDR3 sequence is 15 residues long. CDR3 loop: CASSQALGGLYIQYF. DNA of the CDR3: TGCGCCAGCAGCCAAGCCCTGGGGGGGTTGTACATTCAGTACTTC.

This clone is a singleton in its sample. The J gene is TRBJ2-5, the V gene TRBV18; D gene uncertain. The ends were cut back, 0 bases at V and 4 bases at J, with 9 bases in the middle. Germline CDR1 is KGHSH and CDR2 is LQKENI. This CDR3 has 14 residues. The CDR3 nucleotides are TGTGCCAGCTCACCACCTAGCCGTCTAGAGACCCAGTACTTC. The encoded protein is CASSPPSRLETQYF. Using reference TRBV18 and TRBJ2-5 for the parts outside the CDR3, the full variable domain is NAGVMQNPRHLVRRRGQEARLRCSPMKGHSHVYWYRQLPEEGLKFMVYLQKENIIDESGMPKERFSAEFPKEGPSILRIQQVVRGDSAAYFCASSPPSRLETQYFGPGTRLLVL.

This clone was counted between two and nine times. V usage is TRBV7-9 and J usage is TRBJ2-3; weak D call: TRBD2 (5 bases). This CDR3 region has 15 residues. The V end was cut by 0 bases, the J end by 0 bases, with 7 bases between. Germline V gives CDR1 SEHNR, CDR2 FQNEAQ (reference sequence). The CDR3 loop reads CASSLASVSTDTQYF. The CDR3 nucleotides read TGTGCCAGCAGCTTAGCTAGCGTTAGCACAGATACGCAGTATTTT.

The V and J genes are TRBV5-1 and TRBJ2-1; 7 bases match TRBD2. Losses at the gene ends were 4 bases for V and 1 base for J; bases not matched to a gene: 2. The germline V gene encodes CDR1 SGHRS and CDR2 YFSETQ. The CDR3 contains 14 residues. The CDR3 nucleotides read TGCGCCAGCAGCGCGGGAGCGTCCTACAATGAGCAGTTCTTC. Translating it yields CASSAGASYNEQFF.

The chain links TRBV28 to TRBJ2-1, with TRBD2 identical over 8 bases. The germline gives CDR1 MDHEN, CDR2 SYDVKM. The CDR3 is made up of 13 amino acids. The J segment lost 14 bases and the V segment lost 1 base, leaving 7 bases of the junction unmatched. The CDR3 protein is CASSLSGGTWKFF. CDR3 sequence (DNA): TGTGCCAGCAGTTTATCGGGAGGGACGTGGAAGTTCTTC.

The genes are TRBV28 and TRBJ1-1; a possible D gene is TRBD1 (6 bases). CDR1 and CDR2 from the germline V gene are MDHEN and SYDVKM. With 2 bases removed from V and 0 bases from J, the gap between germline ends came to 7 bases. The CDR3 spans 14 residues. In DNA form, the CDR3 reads TGTGCCAGCAGTTTACGGACAGTGAACACTGAAGCTTTCTTT. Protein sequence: CASSLRTVNTEAFF.

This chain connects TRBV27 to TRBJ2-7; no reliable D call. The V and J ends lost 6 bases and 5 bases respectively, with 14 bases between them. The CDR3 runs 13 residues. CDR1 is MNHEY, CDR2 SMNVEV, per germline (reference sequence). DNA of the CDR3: TGTGCCAGCAGCAGACAAAACAGTAACGAGCAGTACTTC. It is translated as CASSRQNSNEQYF.

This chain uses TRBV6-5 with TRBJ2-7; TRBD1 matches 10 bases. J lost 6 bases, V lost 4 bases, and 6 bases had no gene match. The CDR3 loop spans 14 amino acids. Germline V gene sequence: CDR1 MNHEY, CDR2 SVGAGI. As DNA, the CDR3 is TGTGCCAGCAGTTCAGGACAGGGGGTGCGCGAGCAGTACTTC. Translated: CASSSGQGVREQYF.

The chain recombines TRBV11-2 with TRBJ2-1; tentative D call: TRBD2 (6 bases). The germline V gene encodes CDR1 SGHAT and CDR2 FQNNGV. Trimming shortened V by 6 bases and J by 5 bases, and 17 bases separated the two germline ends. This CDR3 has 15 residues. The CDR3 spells CASRPLPGADNEQFF. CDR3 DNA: TGTGCCAGCAGACCCCTGCCGGGAGCTGACAATGAGCAGTTCTTC.

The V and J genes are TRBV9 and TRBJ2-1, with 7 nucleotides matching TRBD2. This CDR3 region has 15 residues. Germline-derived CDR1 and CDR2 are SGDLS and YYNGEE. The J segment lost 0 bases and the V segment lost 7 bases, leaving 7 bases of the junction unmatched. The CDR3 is CASGNGGSSYNEQFF. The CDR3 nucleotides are TGTGCCAGCGGAAACGGCGGGAGCTCCTACAATGAGCAGTTCTTC.

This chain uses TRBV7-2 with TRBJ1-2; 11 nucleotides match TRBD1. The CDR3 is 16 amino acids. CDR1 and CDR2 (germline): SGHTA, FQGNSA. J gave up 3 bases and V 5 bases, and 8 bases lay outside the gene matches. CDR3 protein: CASSLRTGGVYYGYTF. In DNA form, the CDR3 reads TGTGCCAGCAGCCTCAGGACAGGGGGCGTCTACTATGGCTACACCTTC.

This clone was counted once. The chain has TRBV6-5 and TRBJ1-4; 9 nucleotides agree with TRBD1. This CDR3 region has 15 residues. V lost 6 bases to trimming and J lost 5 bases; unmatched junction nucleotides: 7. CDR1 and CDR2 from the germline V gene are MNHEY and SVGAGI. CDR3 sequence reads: CASRETGGGNEKLFF. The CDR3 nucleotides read TGTGCCAGCAGAGAAACAGGGGGCGGGAATGAAAAACTGTTTTTT.

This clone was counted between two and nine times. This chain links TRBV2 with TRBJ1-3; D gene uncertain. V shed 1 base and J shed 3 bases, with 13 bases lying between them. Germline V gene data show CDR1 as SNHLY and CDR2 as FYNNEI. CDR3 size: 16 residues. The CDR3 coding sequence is TGTGCCAGCAGTGAAGGCCCCCGTACAGTTGGAAACACCATATATTTT. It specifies CASSEGPRTVGNTIYF.

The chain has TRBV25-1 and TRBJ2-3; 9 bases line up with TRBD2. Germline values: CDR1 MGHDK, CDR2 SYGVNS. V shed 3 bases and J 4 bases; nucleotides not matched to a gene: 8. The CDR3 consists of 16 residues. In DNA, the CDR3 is TGTGCCAGCAGTGACACTCCGGGACTAGCTGCAGATACGCAGTATTTT. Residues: CASSDTPGLAADTQYF.